These T cell receptor beta chains were read from a single sample in a study of T-cell memory formation after mild COVID-19. Each CDR3 protein gets one entry after TCRdb re-called the 5' RACE reads with MiXCR. In the table there are approximately 400,000 distinct CDR3 sequences, approximately 19% of which are singletons. The sequenced material came from PBMCs or a T cell subset sorted from them (not recorded which). The receptors shown here come from a man between 18 and 35 years old who had mild COVID-19 (a few samples of this study predate the infection). Cell type and time point are not known. CDR3s include the opening cysteine and the closing phenylalanine or tryptophan. A D gene is named only where the DNA matches it firmly. The size of a clone is reported for some rows only, either as once, few or many, or as a class for expanded clones.

CDR3 protein	CDR3 DNA	D gene	J gene	V gene	clone size
CASSQLGGEKLFF	TGCGCCAGCAGCCAATTAGGAGGTGAAAAACTGTTTTTT	-	TRBJ1-4	TRBV4-3	-
CAASSGGDTDTQYF	TGTGCCGCTTCTAGCGGGGGGGACACAGATACGCAGTATTTT	TRBD2	TRBJ2-3	TRBV4-2	-
CASSLLPGQDYEQYF	TGTGCCAGCAGCCTTCTCCCCGGACAGGACTACGAGCAGTACTTC	TRBD1	TRBJ2-7	TRBV7-3	-
CSARQDRGRYEQYF	TGCAGTGCTAGACAGGACAGGGGGCGGTACGAGCAGTACTTC	TRBD1	TRBJ2-7	TRBV20-1	few
CSVMITGTDTQYF	TGCAGCGTGATGATCACGGGCACAGATACGCAGTATTTT	-	TRBJ2-3	TRBV29-1	many
CASTEGISGVNEQFF	TGTGCCAGCACAGAGGGGATTTCGGGCGTGAATGAGCAGTTCTTC	-	TRBJ2-1	TRBV28	-
CASSLGAGRRYF	TGCGCCAGCAGCTTGGGGGCAGGCCGGAGGTACTTC	-	TRBJ2-5	TRBV5-1	few
CSARPGGGRTEAFF	TGCAGTGCTAGGCCTGGCGGCGGGCGGACTGAAGCTTTCTTT	-	TRBJ1-1	TRBV20-1	few
CASSPATFSNQPQHF	TGTGCCAGCAGTCCAGCTACCTTTAGCAATCAGCCCCAGCATTTT	-	TRBJ1-5	TRBV2	-
CASSELAGDYNEQFF	TGCGCCAGCAGCGAACTAGCGGGGGACTACAATGAGCAGTTCTTC	TRBD2	TRBJ2-1	TRBV5-1	few
CASSLGTDYEQYF	TGTGCCAGCAGTTTAGGGACAGACTACGAGCAGTACTTC	TRBD1	TRBJ2-7	TRBV27	many
CASSPRDYGYTF	TGTGCCAGCAGTCCCAGGGACTATGGCTACACCTTC	-	TRBJ1-2	TRBV7-9	many
CASQQPGGTGELFF	TGTGCCAGCCAACAGCCTGGCGGGACCGGGGAGCTGTTTTTT	-	TRBJ2-2	TRBV12-3/TRBV12-4	-
CASSPTQLQSEQYF	TGTGCCAGCTCACCGACTCAACTCCAGAGCGAGCAGTACTTC	-	TRBJ2-7	TRBV18	many
CASSEILAQPQHF	TGTGCCAGCAGTGAAATTTTGGCTCAGCCCCAGCATTTT	-	TRBJ1-5	TRBV6-1	-
CASSYSGGTEAFF	TGTGCCAGCAGTTACTCAGGGGGCACTGAAGCTTTCTTT	-	TRBJ1-1	TRBV6-5	many
CASTLGGGRTDTQYF	TGTGCCAGCACCCTGGGGGGGGGCCGAACAGATACGCAGTATTTT	-	TRBJ2-3	TRBV7-8	-
CASSRLKRDLSASNQPQHF	TGTGCCAGCAGTCGTTTGAAACGGGACCTTAGCGCAAGCAATCAGCCCCAGCATTTT	-	TRBJ1-5	TRBV6-2/TRBV6-3	-
CASRRDEQFF	TGTGCCAGCAGACGGGATGAGCAGTTCTTC	-	TRBJ2-1	TRBV7-9	few
CASSLPWEEGYTF	TGTGCCAGCAGTCTACCATGGGAGGAGGGCTACACCTTC	-	TRBJ1-2	TRBV12-3/TRBV12-4	few
CASSLTTGARNTIYF	TGCGCCAGCAGCTTGACCACAGGGGCGAGAAACACCATATATTTT	TRBD1	TRBJ1-3	TRBV5-1	few
CASSWDGQGVNGYTF	TGTGCCAGCAGCTGGGACGGACAGGGGGTTAATGGCTACACCTTC	TRBD1	TRBJ1-2	TRBV5-6	-
CSAPDRSRTEAFF	TGCAGTGCTCCGGACAGGTCGAGGACTGAAGCTTTCTTT	TRBD1	TRBJ1-1	TRBV20-1	-
CASYPETGSWPDTQYF	TGCGCCAGCTACCCCGAGACAGGGTCTTGGCCCGATACGCAGTATTTT	TRBD1	TRBJ2-3	TRBV4-1	-
CASSTSTGGGGNTIYF	TGTGCCAGCTCAACTTCGACAGGTGGTGGTGGAAACACCATATATTTT	-	TRBJ1-3	TRBV18	-
CASSLVGAGDGYTF	TGTGCCAGCAGCTTAGTTGGTGCCGGGGATGGCTACACCTTC	-	TRBJ1-2	TRBV7-2	few
CSARPSSSPYNEQFF	TGCAGTGCTAGACCATCTAGCTCCCCTTACAATGAGCAGTTCTTC	-	TRBJ2-1	TRBV20-1	-
CASSLAGGGQPQHF	TGTGCCAGCAGCTTAGCAGGGGGCGGTCAGCCCCAGCATTTT	TRBD1	TRBJ1-5	TRBV7-2	many
CAISPPGPGEQYF	TGTGCCATCAGTCCCCCAGGGCCGGGGGAGCAGTACTTC	-	TRBJ2-7	TRBV10-3	few
CASSSPRGGGETYNEQFF	TGTGCCAGCAGTTCCCCTCGCGGTGGGGGGGAAACCTACAATGAGCAGTTCTTC	TRBD2	TRBJ2-1	TRBV28	few
CATSFAPRSAGELFF	TGTGCCACCAGCTTTGCACCGCGTTCCGCCGGGGAGCTGTTTTTT	-	TRBJ2-2	TRBV15	-
CASSIFGSGIYGYTF	TGTGCCAGTAGTATCTTCGGGTCAGGGATCTATGGCTACACCTTC	-	TRBJ1-2	TRBV19	many
CASSQVMKGFSPLHF	TGTGCCAGCAGCCAGGTTATGAAGGGATTTTCACCCCTCCACTTT	-	TRBJ1-6	TRBV4-2	few
CSATDRGAEAFF	TGCAGCGCAACGGACAGGGGGGCTGAAGCTTTCTTT	TRBD1	TRBJ1-1	TRBV29-1	few
CASSSAGYYGYTF	TGTGCCAGCAGCTCCGCAGGCTACTATGGCTACACCTTC	-	TRBJ1-2	TRBV7-9	many
CASSGLAGSTGELFF	TGCGCCAGCAGCGGGCTAGCGGGGAGCACCGGGGAGCTGTTTTTT	TRBD2	TRBJ2-2	TRBV5-1	-
CASGPVGETQYF	TGTGCCAGCGGGCCGGTGGGGGAGACCCAGTACTTC	-	TRBJ2-5	TRBV7-6	many
CASSFNPGDDYGYTF	TGTGCCAGCAGCTTCAACCCGGGTGATGACTATGGCTACACCTTC	-	TRBJ1-2	TRBV7-2	-
CASSQVFRTGAHGSGANVLTF	TGCGCCAGCAGCCAAGTATTCAGAACCGGGGCTCACGGGTCTGGGGCCAACGTCCTGACTTTC	-	TRBJ2-6	TRBV4-3	-
CASSMTSETGELFF	TGTGCCAGCAGTATGACTAGCGAGACCGGGGAGCTGTTTTTT	TRBD2	TRBJ2-2	TRBV6-1	-
CASSLEAGAGETQYF	TGTGCCAGCAGCTTAGAGGCCGGAGCGGGGGAGACCCAGTACTTC	TRBD2	TRBJ2-5	TRBV7-6	-
CTIRRDVEAFF	TGTACCATCAGGAGGGACGTAGAAGCTTTCTTT	-	TRBJ1-1	TRBV7-8	-
CASSDLATFGETQYF	TGTGCCAGCAGTGACCTAGCCACGTTTGGAGAGACCCAGTACTTC	-	TRBJ2-5	TRBV6-4	once
CASSQDSPGGGPGNIQYF	TGCGCCAGCAGCCAAGACTCCCCGGGGGGGGGGCCTGGAAACATTCAGTACTTC	TRBD2	TRBJ2-4	TRBV4-3	-
CASSINVPGTGVGGTYEQYF	TGTGCCAGTAGTATTAACGTCCCCGGGACAGGGGTTGGAGGGACTTACGAGCAGTACTTC	TRBD1	TRBJ2-7	TRBV19	-
CASSKVEGPRCDYGYTF	TGTGCCAGCAGCAAAGTCGAAGGCCCCCGATGCGACTATGGCTACACCTTC	-	TRBJ1-2	TRBV21-1	-
CASSLRYREQETQYF	TGTGCCAGCAGCTTACGGTACAGGGAACAAGAGACCCAGTACTTC	-	TRBJ2-5	TRBV7-9	few
CASSPVPGTGGENTEAFF	TGTGCCAGCAGCCCAGTCCCGGGGACAGGGGGCGAGAACACTGAAGCTTTCTTT	TRBD1	TRBJ1-1	TRBV12-3/TRBV12-4	-
CASSSGFGEQYF	TGTGCCAGCAGCTCGGGGTTTGGGGAGCAGTACTTC	-	TRBJ2-7	TRBV7-8	few
CASSLTRAGVHETQYF	TGTGCTAGCAGCTTAACACGCGCGGGGGTCCACGAGACCCAGTACTTC	TRBD2	TRBJ2-5	TRBV7-7	-
CASGGTGGELFF	TGTGCCAGCGGGGGAACAGGCGGGGAGCTGTTTTTT	-	TRBJ2-2	TRBV7-3	-
CASSQVGRNPSYNEQFF	TGCGCCAGCAGCCAAGTGGGGCGGAATCCCTCCTACAATGAGCAGTTCTTC	-	TRBJ2-1	TRBV4-1	-